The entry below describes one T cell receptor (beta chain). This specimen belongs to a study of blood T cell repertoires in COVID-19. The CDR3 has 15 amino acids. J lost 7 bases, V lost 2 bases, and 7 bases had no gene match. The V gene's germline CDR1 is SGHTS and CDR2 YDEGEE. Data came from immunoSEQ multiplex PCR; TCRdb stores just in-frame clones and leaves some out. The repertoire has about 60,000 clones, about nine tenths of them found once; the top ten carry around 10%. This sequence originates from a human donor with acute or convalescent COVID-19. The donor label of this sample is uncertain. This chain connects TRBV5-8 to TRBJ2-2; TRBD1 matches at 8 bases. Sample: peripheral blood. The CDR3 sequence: CASSLWTGRIGELFF. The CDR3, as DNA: TGTGCCAGCAGCTTATGGACAGGGAGAATCGGGGAGCTGTTTTTT.